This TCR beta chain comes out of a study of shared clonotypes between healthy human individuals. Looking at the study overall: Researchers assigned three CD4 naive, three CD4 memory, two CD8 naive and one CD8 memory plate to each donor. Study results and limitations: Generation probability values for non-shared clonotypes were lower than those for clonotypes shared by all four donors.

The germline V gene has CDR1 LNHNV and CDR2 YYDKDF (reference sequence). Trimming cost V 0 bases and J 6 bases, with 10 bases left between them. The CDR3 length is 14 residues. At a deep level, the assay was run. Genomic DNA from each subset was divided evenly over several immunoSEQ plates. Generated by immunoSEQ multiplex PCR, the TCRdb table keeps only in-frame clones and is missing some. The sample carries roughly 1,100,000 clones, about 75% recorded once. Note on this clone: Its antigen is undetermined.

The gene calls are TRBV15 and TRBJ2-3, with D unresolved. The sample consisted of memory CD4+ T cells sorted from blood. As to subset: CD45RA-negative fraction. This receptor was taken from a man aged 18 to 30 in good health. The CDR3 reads CATSRDQSEDTQYF. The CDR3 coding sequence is TGTGCCACCAGCAGAGATCAGAGCGAGGATACGCAGTATTTT.